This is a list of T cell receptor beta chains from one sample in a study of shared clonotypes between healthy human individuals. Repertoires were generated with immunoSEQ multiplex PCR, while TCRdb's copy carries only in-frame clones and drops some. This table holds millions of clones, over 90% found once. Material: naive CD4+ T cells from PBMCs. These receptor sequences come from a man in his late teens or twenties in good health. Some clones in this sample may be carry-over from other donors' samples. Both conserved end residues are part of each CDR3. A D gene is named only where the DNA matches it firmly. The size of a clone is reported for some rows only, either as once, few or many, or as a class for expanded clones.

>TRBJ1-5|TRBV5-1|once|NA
CASSRDGGGNQPQHF
TGCGCCAGCAGCCGCGACGGCGGGGGGAATCAGCCCCAGCATTTT
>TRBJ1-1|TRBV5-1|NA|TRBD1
CASSLDYGTGESFF
TGCGCCAGCAGCTTGGACTACGGGACAGGGGAATCTTTCTTT
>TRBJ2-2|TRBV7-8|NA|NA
CASSLESGTGELFF
TGTGCCAGCAGCTTAGAGTCAGGGACCGGGGAGCTGTTTTTT
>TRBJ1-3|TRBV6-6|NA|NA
CASKKVDNSGNTIYF
TGTGCCAGCAAGAAGGTCGACAACTCTGGAAACACCATATATTTT
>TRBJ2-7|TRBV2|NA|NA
CASRGGDTYEQYF
TGTGCCAGCAGGGGCGGGGACACCTACGAGCAGTACTTC
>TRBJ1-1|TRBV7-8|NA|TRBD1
CASSQGQGAEAFF
TGTGCCAGCAGCCAGGGACAGGGCGCTGAAGCTTTCTTT
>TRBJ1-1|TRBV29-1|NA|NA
CSGVNRDVQAFF
TGCAGCGGGGTGAACAGGGATGTCCAGGCTTTCTTT
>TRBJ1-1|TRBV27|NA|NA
CASSFSRQGPNTEAFF
TGTGCCAGCAGTTTTAGTCGGCAGGGCCCGAACACTGAAGCTTTCTTT
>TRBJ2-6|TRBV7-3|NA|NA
CASSLRGSGANVLTF
TGTGCCAGCAGCTTAAGGGGCTCTGGGGCCAACGTCCTGACTTTC
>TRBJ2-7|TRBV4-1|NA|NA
CASSPRATSETWYEQYF
TGCGCCAGCAGCCCCCGGGCCACTTCGGAGACTTGGTACGAGCAGTACTTC
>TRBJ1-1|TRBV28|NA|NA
CASGQLLNTEAFF
TGTGCCAGCGGCCAACTCTTGAACACTGAAGCTTTCTTT
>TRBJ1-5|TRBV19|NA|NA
CASTLTWSGFNQPQHF
TGTGCCAGTACTTTGACGTGGTCGGGGTTCAATCAGCCCCAGCATTTT
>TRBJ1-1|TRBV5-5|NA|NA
CASSRGTLDTEAFF
TGTGCCAGCAGCCGGGGTACCTTAGACACTGAAGCTTTCTTT
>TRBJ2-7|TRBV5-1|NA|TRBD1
CASSLAGLGGDEQYF
TGCGCCAGCAGCTTGGCGGGCCTAGGGGGCGACGAGCAGTACTTC
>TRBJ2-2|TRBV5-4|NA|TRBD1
CASSLGGTGAGELFF
TGTGCCAGCAGCTTGGGTGGGACAGGGGCCGGGGAGCTGTTTTTT
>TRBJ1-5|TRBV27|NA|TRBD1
CASSLRTGGLGNQPQHF
TGTGCCAGCAGTCTCCGGACAGGGGGCTTGGGCAATCAGCCCCAGCATTTT
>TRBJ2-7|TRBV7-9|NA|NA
CASSIFGGGTLSYEQYF
TGTGCCAGCAGCATATTTGGGGGCGGGACCCTCTCCTACGAGCAGTACTTC
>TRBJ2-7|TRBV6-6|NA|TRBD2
CASSSPREFYEQYF
TGTGCCAGCAGTTCCCCGCGGGAGTTCTACGAGCAGTACTTC
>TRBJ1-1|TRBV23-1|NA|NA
CASSQYMAFF
TGCGCCAGCAGTCAATATATGGCTTTCTTT
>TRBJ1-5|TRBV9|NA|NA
CASSPGPLVQPQHF
TGTGCCAGCAGCCCTGGGCCACTCGTTCAGCCCCAGCATTTT
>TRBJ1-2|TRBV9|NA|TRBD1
CASSARTGMYGYTF
TGTGCCAGCAGCGCCCGGACAGGAATGTATGGCTACACCTTC
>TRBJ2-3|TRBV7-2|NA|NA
CASTQTAGRDTQYF
TGTGCCAGCACTCAGACAGCAGGAAGGGATACGCAGTATTTT
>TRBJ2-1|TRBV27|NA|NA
CASSSRTYNEQFF
TGTGCCAGCAGCAGCAGGACCTACAATGAGCAGTTCTTC
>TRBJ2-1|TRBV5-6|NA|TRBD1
CASSATRTGAYEQFF
TGTGCCAGCAGCGCCACCCGGACAGGGGCCTATGAGCAGTTCTTC
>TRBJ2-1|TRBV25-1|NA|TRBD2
CASTLAGGPYNEQFF
TGTGCCAGCACCCTAGCGGGAGGGCCATACAATGAGCAGTTCTTC